This is a list of T cell receptor beta chains from one sample in a study of radiotherapy plus CTLA-4 blockade in lung cancer. Sequencing used immunoSEQ multiplex PCR; TCRdb keeps in-frame clones, though not all of them. The table has fewer than 70,000 clones, less than 80% seen once. The sample here was peripheral blood, taken from a patient treated with radiotherapy plus ipilimumab. The receptor source for this set is a human donor with non-small cell lung cancer who had a complete response to radiotherapy plus ipilimumab. Each CDR3 is given with its conserved first and last residue. The D gene is left open where the match is weak. Expanded clones get a size class; other rows say once, few or many, or leave the size out.

v_gene	j_gene	d_gene	abundance	CDR3aa	CDR3nt
TRBV7-8	TRBJ1-2	TRBD1	-	CASRSNRGKAGYTF	TGTGCCAGCAGATCCAACAGGGGGAAGGCGGGCTACACCTTC
TRBV4-1	TRBJ2-4	-	few	CASSLGQSDIQYF	TGCGCCAGCAGCCTAGGACAGTCCGACATTCAGTACTTC
TRBV5-4	TRBJ2-7	-	-	CASSSSRTPEARQYF	TGTGCCAGCAGCTCGTCGCGGACACCCGAAGCGAGGCAGTACTTC
TRBV9	TRBJ2-3	-	-	CASSVGQMYSTDTQYF	TGTGCCAGCAGCGTAGGACAGATGTATAGCACAGATACGCAGTATTTT
TRBV4-3	TRBJ1-2	-	-	CASSQESQGAGATDGYTF	TGCGCCAGCAGCCAAGAAAGTCAAGGGGCAGGGGCTACGGATGGCTACACCTTC
TRBV29-1	TRBJ1-2	-	-	CSVRRVGYTF	TGCAGCGTTCGTCGCGTGGGCTACACCTTC
TRBV5-1	TRBJ1-1	TRBD1	-	CASSTGQGRNTEAFF	TGCGCCAGCAGCACCGGACAGGGAAGGAACACTGAAGCTTTCTTT
TRBV15	TRBJ2-5	-	-	CATSRRGGGPQETQYF	TGTGCCACCAGCAGACGTGGGGGCGGTCCTCAAGAGACCCAGTACTTC
TRBV12-5	TRBJ1-2	-	-	CASAREDKNDGYTF	TGTGCTAGTGCCCGTGAGGATAAGAATGACGGCTACACCTTC
TRBV7-2	TRBJ1-2	-	few	CASSLASGYTF	TGTGCCAGCAGCTTAGCATCGGGCTACACCTTC
TRBV7-9	TRBJ2-7	-	-	CASSSGHEPYEQYF	TGTGCCAGCAGCTCTGGACACGAACCCTACGAGCAGTACTTC
TRBV9	TRBJ2-7	-	-	CASSVAAGASEQYF	TGTGCCAGCAGCGTAGCTGCGGGGGCCTCCGAGCAGTACTTC
TRBV27	TRBJ1-2	-	-	CASTPDRNYGYTF	TGTGCCAGCACCCCAGACAGGAACTATGGCTACACCTTC
TRBV30	TRBJ2-6	-	-	CAWSKGSGANVLTF	TGTGCCTGGAGTAAGGGATCTGGGGCCAACGTCCTGACTTTC
TRBV27	TRBJ2-5	-	-	CASSRRDTRRQETQYF	TGTGCCAGCAGTCGTAGGGACACCCGTCGACAAGAGACCCAGTACTTC
TRBV20-1	TRBJ2-3	-	few	CSASGKDTQYF	TGCAGTGCTAGCGGGAAAGATACGCAGTATTTT
TRBV7-9	TRBJ1-4	TRBD1	-	CASSLRGQSNEKLFF	TGTGCCAGCAGCTTGAGGGGACAGAGTAATGAAAAACTGTTTTTT
TRBV29-1	TRBJ2-2	TRBD1	-	CSVDRGLNTGELFF	TGCAGCGTTGATAGGGGGCTGAACACCGGGGAGCTGTTTTTT
TRBV7-9	TRBJ2-5	TRBD2	-	CASSPGLAGETQYF	TGTGCCAGCAGCCCGGGACTAGCGGGAGAGACCCAGTACTTC
TRBV5-1	TRBJ1-1	-	-	CASSKRRGENTEAFF	TGCGCCAGCAGCAAAAGGAGAGGGGAGAACACTGAAGCTTTCTTT
TRBV11-2	TRBJ2-3	-	-	CASSPLPGGVGTDTQYF	TGTGCCAGCAGCCCCCTACCGGGGGGCGTGGGCACAGATACGCAGTATTTT
TRBV18	TRBJ1-5	-	-	CASSPTETNQPQHF	TGTGCCAGCTCGCCGACAGAGACCAATCAGCCCCAGCATTTT
TRBV19	TRBJ1-3	-	-	CASSSQQGSFGNTIYF	TGTGCCAGTAGTAGCCAGCAGGGAAGTTTTGGAAACACCATATATTTT
TRBV28	TRBJ1-1	TRBD1	-	CASTHRGAVNTEAFF	TGTGCCAGCACCCACAGGGGGGCGGTGAACACTGAAGCTTTCTTT